This TCR beta chain was recovered during a study of CD8+ T cells in alopecia areata. General study points: Relative to mice, TCR sharing across patients was less clear, a difference possibly HLA-related. Scalp sequencing captures resident alphabeta T cells of normal skin too. In lesional scalp, particularly from alopecia totalis/universalis, clonality was higher than in normal scalp.

This clone was seen a handful of times. Its antigen is not identified. Isolation of CD4+ and CD8+ T cells from PBMCs was achieved by sorting. cDNA prepared by RNA extraction and subsequent reverse transcription served as the template for sequencing. TCRdb keeps only in-frame clones here, not all; method: immunoSEQ multiplex PCR. The sample contains about 200,000 clones, roughly three fifths of which appear only once. The CDR3 covers 15 residues. The germline CDR1 and CDR2 sequences are MNHEY and SVGAGI. The J segment lost 1 base and the V segment lost 2 bases, leaving 0 bases of the junction unmatched.

The source of this sequence is a human donor in good health. The sequenced material came from CD8+ T cells sorted from blood. The V gene is TRBV6-5, the J gene TRBJ2-3; TRBD1 agrees at 10 bases. This CDR3 is CASSYGTGGTDTQYF. CDR3 sequence (DNA): TGTGCCAGCAGTTACGGGACAGGGGGCACAGATACGCAGTATTTT.